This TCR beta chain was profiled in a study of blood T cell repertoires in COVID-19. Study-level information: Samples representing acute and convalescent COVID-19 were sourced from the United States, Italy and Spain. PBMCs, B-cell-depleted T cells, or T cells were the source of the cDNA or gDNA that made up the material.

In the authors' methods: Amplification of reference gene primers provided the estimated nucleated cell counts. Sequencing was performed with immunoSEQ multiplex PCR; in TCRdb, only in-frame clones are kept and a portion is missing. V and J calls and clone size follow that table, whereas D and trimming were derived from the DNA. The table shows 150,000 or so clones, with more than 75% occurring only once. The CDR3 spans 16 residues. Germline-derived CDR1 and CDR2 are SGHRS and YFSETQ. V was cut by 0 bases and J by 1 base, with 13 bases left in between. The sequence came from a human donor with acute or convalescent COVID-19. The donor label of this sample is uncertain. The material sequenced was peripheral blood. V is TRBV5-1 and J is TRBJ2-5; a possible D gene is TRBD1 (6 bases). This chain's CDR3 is CASSLGGGGSQETQYF. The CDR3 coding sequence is TGCGCCAGCAGCTTGGGAGGGGGTGGAAGCCAAGAGACCCAGTACTTC.